This TCR beta chain was sequenced during a study of radiotherapy plus CTLA-4 blockade in lung cancer. Study-wide results and caveats: In blood, early T cell clone dynamics reportedly predicted response best, together with interferon-beta.

Some clones are missing from TCRdb's copy, which holds only in-frame ones; the method was immunoSEQ multiplex PCR. Here the sample spans more than 75,000 clones, 65% to 75% being singletons. The J segment lost 4 bases and the V segment lost 2 bases, leaving 3 bases of the junction unmatched. Per the germline V gene, CDR1 is SGHTA and CDR2 is FQGTGA. The CDR3 consists of 15 residues. Comment on this clone: Its antigen is not known. Other DNA variants within this sample encode the same CDR3.

The chain has TRBV7-3 and TRBJ2-1; 9 bases are a match to TRBD2. The receptor was isolated from a human donor with non-small cell lung cancer who had a partial response to radiotherapy plus ipilimumab. Some clones in this sample may be carry-over from other donors' samples. Sequencing was performed on peripheral blood, taken from a patient treated with radiotherapy plus ipilimumab. The CDR3 sequence is CASSLDSGGYNEQFF. The CDR3 coding sequence is TGTGCCAGCAGCTTAGATAGCGGGGGTTACAATGAGCAGTTCTTC.